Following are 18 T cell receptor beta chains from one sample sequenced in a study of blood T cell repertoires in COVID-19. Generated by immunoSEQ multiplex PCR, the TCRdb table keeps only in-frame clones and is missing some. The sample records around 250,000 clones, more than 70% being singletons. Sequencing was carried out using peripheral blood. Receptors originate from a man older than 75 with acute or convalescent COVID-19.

The CDR3 DNA sequence: TGCGCCAGCAGCTCGGGACTAGCGGGAATGAGCTCCTACAATGAGCAGTTCTTC. The encoded protein is CASSSGLAGMSSYNEQFF. The rearrangement uses TRBV5-1 and TRBJ2-1; 13 nucleotides match TRBD2. The CDR3 length is 18 residues. The germline V gene encodes CDR1 SGHRS and CDR2 YFSETQ. The trim removed 3 bases at V and 0 bases at J, leaving 6 bases unmatched.

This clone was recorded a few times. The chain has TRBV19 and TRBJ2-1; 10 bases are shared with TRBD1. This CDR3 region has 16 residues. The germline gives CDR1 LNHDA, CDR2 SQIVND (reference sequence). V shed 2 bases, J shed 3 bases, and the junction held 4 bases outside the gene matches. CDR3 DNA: TGTGCCAGTAGTATAATTGGGACAGGGGTCTACAATGAGCAGTTCTTC. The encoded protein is CASSIIGTGVYNEQFF.

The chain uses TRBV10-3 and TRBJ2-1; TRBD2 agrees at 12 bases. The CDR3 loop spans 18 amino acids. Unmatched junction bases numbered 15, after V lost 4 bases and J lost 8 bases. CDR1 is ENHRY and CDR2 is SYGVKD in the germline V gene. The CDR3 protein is CAISAGPGTSGRWDEQFF. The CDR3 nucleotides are TGTGCCATCAGTGCGGGGCCCGGGACTAGCGGGCGATGGGATGAGCAGTTCTTC.

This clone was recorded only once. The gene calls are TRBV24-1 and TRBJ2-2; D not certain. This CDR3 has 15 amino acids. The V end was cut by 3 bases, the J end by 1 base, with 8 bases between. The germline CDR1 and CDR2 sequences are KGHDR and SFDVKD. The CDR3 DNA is TGTGCCACCAGTGATAATTCAGTGAACACCGGGGAGCTGTTTTTT. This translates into CATSDNSVNTGELFF.

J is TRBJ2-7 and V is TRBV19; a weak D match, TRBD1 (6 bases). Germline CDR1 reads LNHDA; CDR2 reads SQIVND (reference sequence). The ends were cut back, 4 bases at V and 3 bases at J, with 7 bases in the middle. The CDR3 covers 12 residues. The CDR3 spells CASSTRGYEQYF. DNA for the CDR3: TGTGCCAGTAGTACCAGGGGCTACGAGCAGTACTTC. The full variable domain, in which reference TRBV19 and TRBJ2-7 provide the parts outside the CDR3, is DGGITQSPKYLFRKEGQNVTLSCEQNLNHDAMYWYRQDPGQGLRLIYYSQIVNDFQKGDIAEGYSVSREKKESFPLTVTSAQKNPTAFYLCASSTRGYEQYFGPGTRLTVT.

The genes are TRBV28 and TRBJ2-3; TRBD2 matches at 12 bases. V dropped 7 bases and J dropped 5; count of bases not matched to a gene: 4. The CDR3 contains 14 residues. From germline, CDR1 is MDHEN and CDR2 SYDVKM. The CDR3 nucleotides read TGTGCCAGCACTCTAGCGGGAGGGCGAGATACGCAGTATTTT. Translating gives CASTLAGGRDTQYF.

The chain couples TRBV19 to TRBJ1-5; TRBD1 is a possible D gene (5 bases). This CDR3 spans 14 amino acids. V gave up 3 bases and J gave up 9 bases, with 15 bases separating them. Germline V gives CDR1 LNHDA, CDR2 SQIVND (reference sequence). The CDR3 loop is CASSIGQGGWPQHF. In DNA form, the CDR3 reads TGTGCCAGTAGTATCGGCCAGGGAGGATGGCCCCAGCATTTT.

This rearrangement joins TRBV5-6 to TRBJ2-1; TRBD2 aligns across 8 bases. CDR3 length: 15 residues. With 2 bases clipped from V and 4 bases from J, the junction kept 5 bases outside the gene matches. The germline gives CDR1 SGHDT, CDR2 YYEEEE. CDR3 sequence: CASSFQTSGYNEQFF. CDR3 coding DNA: TGTGCCAGCAGCTTTCAAACTAGCGGATACAATGAGCAGTTCTTC.

The CDR3 coding sequence is TGTGCCAGCAGGTGGGGAGCGGGAGGTGCTGAGCAGTTCTTC. Protein product: CASRWGAGGAEQFF. J is TRBJ2-1 and V is TRBV3-1 (or the pseudogene TRBV3-2); 9 nucleotides agree with TRBD2. V was clipped by 6 bases and J by 9 bases; unmatched bases: 9. The germline CDR1 and CDR2 sequences are LGHDT and YNNKEL (reference sequence). This CDR3 comprises 14 residues.

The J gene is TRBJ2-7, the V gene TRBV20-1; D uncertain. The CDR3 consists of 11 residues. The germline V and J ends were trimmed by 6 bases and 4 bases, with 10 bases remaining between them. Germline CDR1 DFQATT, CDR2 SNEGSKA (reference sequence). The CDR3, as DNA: TGCAGTGCCCCTAGGCATTACGAGCAGTACTTC. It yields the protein CSAPRHYEQYF.

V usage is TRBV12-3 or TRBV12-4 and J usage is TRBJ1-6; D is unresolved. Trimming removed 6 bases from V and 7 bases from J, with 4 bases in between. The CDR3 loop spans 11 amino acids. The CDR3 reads CASRGNSPLHF. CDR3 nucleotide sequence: TGTGCCAGCAGGGGCAATTCACCCCTCCACTTT.

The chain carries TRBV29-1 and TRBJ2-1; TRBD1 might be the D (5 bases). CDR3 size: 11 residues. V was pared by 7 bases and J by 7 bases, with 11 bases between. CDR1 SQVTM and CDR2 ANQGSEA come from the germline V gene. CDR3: CSAYRGNEQFF. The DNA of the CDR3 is TGCAGCGCGTATAGGGGAAATGAGCAGTTCTTC.

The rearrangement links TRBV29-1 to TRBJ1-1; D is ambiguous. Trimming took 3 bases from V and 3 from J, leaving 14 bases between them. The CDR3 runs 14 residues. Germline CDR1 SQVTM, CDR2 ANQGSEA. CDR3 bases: TGCAGCGTTGAGGACCTAGTCGGGGACACTGAAGCTTTCTTT. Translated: CSVEDLVGDTEAFF.

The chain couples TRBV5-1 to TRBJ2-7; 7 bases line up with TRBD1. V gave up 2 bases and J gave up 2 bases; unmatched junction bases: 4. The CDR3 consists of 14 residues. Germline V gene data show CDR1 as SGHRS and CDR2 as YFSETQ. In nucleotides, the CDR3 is TGCGCCAGCAGCTTAGGGGACAGAGCCTACGAGCAGTACTTC. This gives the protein CASSLGDRAYEQYF.

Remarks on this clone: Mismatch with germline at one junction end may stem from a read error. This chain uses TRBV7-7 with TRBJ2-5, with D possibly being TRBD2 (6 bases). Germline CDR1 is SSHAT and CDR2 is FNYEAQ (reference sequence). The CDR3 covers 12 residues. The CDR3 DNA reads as TGTGCTAGCAGCGGGCCGGGGGAGACCCAGTACTTC. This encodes CASSGPGETQYF. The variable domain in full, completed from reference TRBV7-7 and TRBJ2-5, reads GAGVSQSPRYKVTKRGQDVTLRCDPISSHATLYWYQQALGQGPEFLTYFNYEAQPDKSGLPSDRFSAERPEGSISTLTIQRTEQRDSAMYRCASSGPGETQYFGPGTRLLVL.

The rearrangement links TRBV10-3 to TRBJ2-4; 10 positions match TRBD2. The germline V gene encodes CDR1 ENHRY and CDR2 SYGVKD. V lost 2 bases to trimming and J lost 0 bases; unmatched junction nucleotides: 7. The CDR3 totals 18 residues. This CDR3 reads CAISERTSGVLAKNIQYF. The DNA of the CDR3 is TGTGCCATCAGTGAGCGCACTAGCGGGGTCTTAGCCAAAAACATTCAGTACTTC.

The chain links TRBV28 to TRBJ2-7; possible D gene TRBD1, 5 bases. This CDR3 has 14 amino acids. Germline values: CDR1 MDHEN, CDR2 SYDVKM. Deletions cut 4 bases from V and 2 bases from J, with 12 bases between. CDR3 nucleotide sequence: TGTGCCAGCAGTTCTACGACAGCACCCTACGAGCAGTACTTC. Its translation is CASSSTTAPYEQYF.

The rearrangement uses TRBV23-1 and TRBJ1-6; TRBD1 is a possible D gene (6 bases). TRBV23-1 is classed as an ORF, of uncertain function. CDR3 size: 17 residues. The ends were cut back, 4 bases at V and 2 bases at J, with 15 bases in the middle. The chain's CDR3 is CASSLPDRFPYNSPLHF. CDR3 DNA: TGCGCCAGCAGTCTCCCCGACAGGTTTCCCTATAATTCACCCCTCCACTTT.